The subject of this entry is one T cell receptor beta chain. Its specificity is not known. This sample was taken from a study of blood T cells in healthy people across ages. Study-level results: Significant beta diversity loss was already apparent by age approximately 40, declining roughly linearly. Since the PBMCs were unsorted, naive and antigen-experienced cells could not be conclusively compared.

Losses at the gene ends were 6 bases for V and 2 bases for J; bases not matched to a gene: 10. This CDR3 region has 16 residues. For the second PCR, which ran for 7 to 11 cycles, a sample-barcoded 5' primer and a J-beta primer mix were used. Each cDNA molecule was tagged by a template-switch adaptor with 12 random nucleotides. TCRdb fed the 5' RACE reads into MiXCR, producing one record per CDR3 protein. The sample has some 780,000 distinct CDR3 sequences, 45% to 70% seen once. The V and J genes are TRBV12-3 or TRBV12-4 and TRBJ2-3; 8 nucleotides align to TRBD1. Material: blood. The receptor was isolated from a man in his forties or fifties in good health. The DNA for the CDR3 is TGTGCCAGCAGGGGGCAGGGGGCCCCGACCACAGATACGCAGTATTTT. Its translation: CASRGQGAPTTDTQYF.